The entry that follows covers one T cell receptor beta chain sequence. The sample belongs to a study of blood T cell repertoires in COVID-19. Overall study: Both acute and convalescent COVID-19 samples were obtained from the United States, Italy and Spain.

CDR3 size: 13 residues. Germline lookup yields CDR1 LGHDT and CDR2 YNNKEL (reference sequence). The germline V and J ends were trimmed by 0 bases and 7 bases, with 9 bases remaining between them. Original analysis: How many nucleated cells were present was estimated from reference gene primer amplification. Method: immunoSEQ multiplex PCR; TCRdb's copy keeps in-frame clones and lacks some. V and J calls and clone size are given by that table; D and trimming were obtained from the DNA. Of about 180,000 clones listed, more than 70% are singletons. The sequence was collected from a woman aged 25 to 39 who had recovered from COVID-19. Sequenced: PBMCs or T cells enriched from blood (not recorded which). The chain is built from TRBV3-1 (or the pseudogene TRBV3-2) and TRBJ1-2; D may be TRBD1 (6 bases). The CDR3 sequence is CASSQDRGIGYTF. The CDR3 DNA is TGTGCCAGCAGCCAAGACAGGGGAATTGGCTACACCTTC.